A selection of T cell receptor beta chains follows, all from one sample in a study of cytomegalovirus exposure and HLA in healthy donors. This table comes from immunoSEQ multiplex PCR, and its TCRdb copy is limited to in-frame clones, with some not included. This repertoire shows a few hundred thousand clones, 70% to 80% found once; its top ten account for about 0.23%. Specimen: PBMCs. The receptors derive from a girl aged 2 to 9 in good health and CMV-seronegative. CDR3s include the opening cysteine and the closing phenylalanine or tryptophan. The D gene is left open where the match is weak. Rows give clone size only sometimes, using once, few, many, or a class for an expanded clone.

CASSEFEGATTEAFF	TGTGCCAGCAGTGAATTTGAGGGGGCGACCACTGAAGCTTTCTTT	TRBV2	TRBD1	once	TRBJ1-1
CASRETGGLDEKLFF	TGCGCCAGCAGGGAAACAGGGGGCCTGGATGAAAAACTGTTTTTT	TRBV5-1	TRBD1	-	TRBJ1-4
CASSFGVGNSNTEAFF	TGCGCCAGCAGCTTCGGGGTGGGAAATTCGAACACTGAAGCTTTCTTT	TRBV5-1	-	-	TRBJ1-1
CASSPRTSGGTNTGELFF	TGTGCCAGCAGCCCCCGGACTAGCGGGGGAACGAACACCGGGGAGCTGTTTTTT	TRBV7-9	TRBD2	-	TRBJ2-2
CASSGGGTSGYTGELFF	TGTGCCAGCAGTGGGGGGGGAACTAGCGGATACACCGGGGAGCTGTTTTTT	TRBV9	TRBD2	once	TRBJ2-2
CASSARDRGINGYTF	TGTGCCAGCAGTGCTCGGGACAGGGGGATAAATGGCTACACCTTC	TRBV6-1	TRBD1	-	TRBJ1-2
CSGITSNGYTF	TGCAGCGGTATCACGAGTAATGGCTACACCTTC	TRBV29-1	-	-	TRBJ1-2
CAISPYQNEQFF	TGTGCCATCAGTCCCTACCAAAATGAGCAGTTCTTC	TRBV10-3	-	few	TRBJ2-1
CASSSPGLRHEQYF	TGCGCCAGCAGCTCCCCGGGACTCCGCCACGAGCAGTACTTC	TRBV5-1	-	few	TRBJ2-7
CASSLTGIHEQYF	TGTGCCAGCAGCCTTACAGGGATCCACGAGCAGTACTTC	TRBV7-7	-	-	TRBJ2-7
CASSLISGAYNEQFF	TGTGCCAGCAGCTTAATCAGCGGAGCGTACAATGAGCAGTTCTTC	TRBV13	-	-	TRBJ2-1
CAWSGGMAGGSGEQFF	TGTGCCTGGAGTGGGGGAATGGCGGGAGGGTCGGGTGAGCAGTTCTTC	TRBV30	TRBD2	few	TRBJ2-1
CASTAGQDYEQYF	TGTGCCAGTACCGCGGGCCAGGACTACGAGCAGTACTTC	TRBV19	-	-	TRBJ2-7
CASSAVQGSYGYTF	TGTGCCAGCAGTGCGGTACAGGGCAGTTATGGCTACACCTTC	TRBV6-1	-	-	TRBJ1-2
CASSPYDSGVNTEAFF	TGTGCCAGTAGTCCCTACGACAGTGGCGTGAACACTGAAGCTTTCTTT	TRBV19	-	-	TRBJ1-1
CASGTSGINEQFF	TGTGCCAGCGGGACTAGCGGGATTAATGAGCAGTTCTTC	TRBV10-3	TRBD2	-	TRBJ2-1
CASSTAPAGGRVPYNEQFF	TGTGCCAGCAGTACAGCCCCGGCGGGCGGGAGAGTCCCCTACAATGAGCAGTTCTTC	TRBV27	TRBD2	-	TRBJ2-1
CSVGGRTGFSGANVLTF	TGCAGCGTTGGAGGGAGGACAGGGTTCTCTGGGGCCAACGTCCTGACTTTC	TRBV29-1	TRBD1	-	TRBJ2-6
CASSPRQGNTDTQYF	TGTGCCAGTAGTCCCCGACAGGGGAACACAGATACGCAGTATTTT	TRBV19	TRBD1	-	TRBJ2-3
CASSYAGGSAKNIQYF	TGTGCCAGCAGTTATGCAGGGGGCTCGGCCAAAAACATTCAGTACTTC	TRBV6-5	TRBD1	-	TRBJ2-4
CASSLGWGLAGGVQYF	TGCGCCAGCAGCCTAGGATGGGGACTAGCGGGGGGGGTTCAGTATTTT	TRBV4-1	TRBD2	-	TRBJ2-3
CASSVVANPSTDTQYF	TGTGCCAGCAGCGTAGTGGCCAATCCTAGCACAGATACGCAGTATTTT	TRBV9	-	-	TRBJ2-3